This T cell receptor beta chain was observed in a study of control samples from healthy donors and cancer patients. CDR1 and CDR2 (germline): MGHRA, YSYEKL. V shed 4 bases and J shed 3 bases, with 16 bases lying between them. This CDR3 spans 15 amino acids. The method was immunoSEQ multiplex PCR; TCRdb's version includes in-frame clones alone and lacks a portion of them. The data contain some 150,000 clones, 96% of them singletons. The receptor comes from a woman aged 25 to 39 in good health. The V gene is TRBV4-1, the J gene TRBJ2-7; the D gene is possibly TRBD1 (5 bases). The specimen was blood. The DNA of the CDR3 is TGCGCCAGCAGCCGCCTACAGGCTGGGGACTACGAGCAGTACTTC. Its protein product is CASSRLQAGDYEQYF.